A single TCR beta chain is shown here with its context. Its antigen is as yet unknown. This entry comes from a study of monozygotic twins with inflammatory bowel disease. TCR libraries each used about 4,000 ng of total RNA. Eight separate reactions per sample served to make cDNA. Addition of UMIs with a 6-nucleotide sample barcode was achieved by template switching. TCRdb re-called the 5' RACE reads; one entry per CDR3 protein, DNA not given. The record lists about 440,000 distinct CDR3 sequences, of which the ten most abundant hold about 2.2%. Whole-study findings and limits: No separation of different T cell subtypes was possible.

Sequenced: blood. The TCR comes from a human donor with ulcerative colitis or Crohn's disease, or a healthy co-twin of an affected twin (not recorded which).

The CDR3 reads CASSSDSGQEAFF. The rearrangement uses TRBV7-8 and TRBJ1-1; TCRdb lists TRBD1, though no DNA is available to test this call. The germline gives CDR1 SGHVS, CDR2 FQNEAQ. There are 13 residues in the CDR3.